Shown below are 13 T cell receptor beta chains from a single sample sequenced in a study of shared clonotypes between healthy human individuals (TCRdb year 2020). The library was prepared using the immunoSEQ multiplex PCR assay. TCRdb holds this immuneACCESS table with in-frame rearrangements only. Some clones are missing; in checked studies, unresolved V genes explain under half, and the rest has no known cause. This sample is represented by under 2,000,000 clones; roughly 95% of them were singletons. The biggest ten clones account for 0.95% to 1.5% of the sample. CD8 naive samples were CD45RO-negative cells positively selected for CCR7, giving a CD45RA+CCR7+ population that excluded TemRA cells. Sequencing was carried out using naive CD8+ T cells sorted from blood. The sample's cell subset or site label, in plain terms: CD45RA+CCR7+. The receptors were sampled from a man between 18 and 35 years old in good health.

About this clone itself: The identical CDR3 is also encoded by other nucleotide sequences in the sample. This chain links TRBV10-3 with TRBJ2-7; 11 nucleotides line up with TRBD2. The CDR3 spans 16 residues. V lost 2 bases, J lost 4 bases, and 7 bases stayed unmatched. Germline CDR1 ENHRY, CDR2 SYGVKD. DNA for the CDR3: TGTGCCATCAGTGAGGATTTAGCGGGAGGGTTGTACGAGCAGTACTTC. It encodes CAISEDLAGGLYEQYF.

The chain has TRBV29-1 and TRBJ2-1; TRBD2 is a possible D gene (6 bases). CDR3 length: 15 amino acids. The germline V gene has CDR1 SQVTM and CDR2 ANQGSEA. Trimming removed 1 base at V and 7 bases at J, with 17 bases between. The chain's CDR3 is CSVEGWRGPSNEQFF. DNA of the CDR3: TGCAGCGTTGAAGGTTGGCGGGGCCCTTCAAATGAGCAGTTCTTC.

The chain employs TRBV5-4 and TRBJ2-2; 9 bases are shared with TRBD2. The CDR3 is made up of 16 amino acids. Trimming at V came to 0 bases and at J to 0 bases, leaving 0 bases not matched to a gene. Germline V CDR1 and CDR2: SGHNT, YYREEE (reference sequence). As DNA, the CDR3 is TGTGCCAGCAGCTTGGGACTAGCGGCGAACACCGGGGAGCTGTTTTTT. Encoded protein: CASSLGLAANTGELFF.

This clone was found once. The CDR3 here is CATSRDSTENEQFF. CDR3 in DNA: TGTGCCACCAGCAGAGATAGTACGGAGAATGAGCAGTTCTTC. The chain carries TRBV15 and TRBJ2-1; D unresolved. Germline CDR1 and CDR2: LNHNV and YYDKDF (reference sequence). The CDR3 extends over 14 amino acids. Trimming took 0 bases from V and 7 from J, leaving 10 bases between them.

The V and J genes are TRBV21-1 and TRBJ2-2; whether TRBD2, the table's D call, matches the DNA was not checked. TRBV21-1 is described as a pseudogene. The CDR3 length is 15 residues. CDR3 sequence reads: CASITKMRVGGELFF. The CDR3 DNA is TGTGCCAGCATAACAAAGATGCGGGTTGGCGGGGAGCTGTTTTTT.

For this clone: Within the sample, other DNA sequences also encode this same CDR3. This CDR3 is CASSLATDYEQYF. The DNA for the CDR3 is TGTGCCAGCAGCTTAGCGACAGACTACGAGCAGTACTTC. The V gene is TRBV11-2, the J gene TRBJ2-7, with D maybe TRBD1 (5 bases). The CDR3 has 13 amino acids. V gave up 1 base and J gave up 3 bases, with 7 bases separating them. Germline values: CDR1 SGHAT, CDR2 FQNNGV.

Worth noting for this clone: Other nucleotide sequences in the sample specify the same CDR3. The V and J genes are TRBV2 and TRBJ2-7, with D hard to call. V dropped 7 bases and J dropped 0 bases, with 7 bases sitting between them. Germline CDR1 and CDR2: SNHLY and FYNNEI. The CDR3 spans 12 residues. The CDR3 sequence is CASTDGSYEQYF. As DNA, the CDR3 is TGTGCCAGCACTGACGGCTCCTACGAGCAGTACTTC.

This clone has just one count. This chain links TRBV4-3 with TRBJ2-2; possibly TRBD1 for D (6 bases). This CDR3 has 14 amino acids. CDR1 and CDR2 from the germline V gene are LGHNA and YSLEER. V was shortened by 4 bases and J by 4 bases, with 10 bases between the two germline ends. The CDR3 loop reads CASSPTGTTGELFF. DNA for the CDR3: TGCGCCAGCAGCCCCACAGGGACCACCGGGGAGCTGTTTTTT.

This chain uses TRBV11-2 with TRBJ1-6, with a weak D call TRBD1 (6 bases). Per germline, CDR1 SGHAT and CDR2 FQNNGV. This CDR3 has 14 residues. Deletions cut 5 bases from V and 7 bases from J, with 12 bases between. CDR3 in amino acids: CASSDQGTNSPLHF. The CDR3 DNA reads TGTGCCAGCAGCGATCAGGGGACCAATTCACCCCTCCACTTT.

The chain employs TRBV27 and TRBJ2-1, with 8 bases identical to TRBD1. The CDR3 contains 15 residues. CDR1 and CDR2 (germline): MNHEY, SMNVEV (reference sequence). J lost 8 bases, V lost 3 bases, and 9 bases had no gene match. The CDR3 coding sequence is TGTGCCAGCAGTTTCCTGACAGGGGAGACCTATGAGCAGTTCTTC. Translated, it gives CASSFLTGETYEQFF.

Only one count was recorded for this clone. The identical CDR3 is also encoded by other nucleotide sequences in the sample. The chain is built from TRBV5-6 and TRBJ1-1; 8 positions agree with TRBD1. The CDR3 length is 13 residues. V was pared by 2 bases and J by 4 bases, with 1 base of the junction left unmatched. Germline CDR1 SGHDT, CDR2 YYEEEE. The CDR3 spells CASSFDRGTEAFF. The CDR3 DNA sequence: TGTGCCAGCAGCTTCGACAGGGGCACTGAAGCTTTCTTT. The full variable domain, completed using reference TRBV5-6 and TRBJ1-1, is DAGVTQSPTHLIKTRGQQVTLRCSPKSGHDTVSWYQQALGQGPQFIFQYYEEEERQRGNFPDRFSGHQFPNYSSELNVNALLLGDSALYLCASSFDRGTEAFFGQGTRLTVV.

This clone came up once. CDR3 region: CASLGETNEQFF. CDR3 coding DNA: TGTGCCAGTTTGGGAGAGACGAATGAGCAGTTCTTC. This chain uses TRBV18 with TRBJ2-1; maybe TRBD2 (5 bases). The V and J ends lost 9 bases and 7 bases respectively, with 13 bases between them. Per germline, CDR1 KGHSH and CDR2 LQKENI. The CDR3 contains 12 residues.

This rearrangement joins TRBV4-1 to TRBJ1-3; D not certain. CDR1 MGHRA and CDR2 YSYEKL come from the germline V gene. V lost 0 bases and J lost 2, with 11 bases in between. The CDR3 loop spans 16 amino acids. The CDR3 protein is CASSQDSRNAGNTIYF. CDR3 nucleotides: TGCGCCAGCAGCCAAGATTCTCGTAATGCTGGAAACACCATATATTTT.